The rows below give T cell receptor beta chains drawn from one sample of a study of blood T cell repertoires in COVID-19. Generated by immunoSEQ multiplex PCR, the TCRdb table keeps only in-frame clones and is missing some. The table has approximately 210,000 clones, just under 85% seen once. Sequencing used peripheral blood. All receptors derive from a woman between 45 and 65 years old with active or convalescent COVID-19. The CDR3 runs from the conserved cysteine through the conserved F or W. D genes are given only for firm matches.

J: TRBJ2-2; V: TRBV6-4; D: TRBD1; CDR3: CASSSRTGWGFGNGELFF
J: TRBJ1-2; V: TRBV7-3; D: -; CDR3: CASLTLGDGFNYGYTF
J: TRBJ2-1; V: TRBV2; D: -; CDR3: CASSAPGLGSYNEQFF
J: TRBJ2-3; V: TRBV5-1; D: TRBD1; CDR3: CASSPTFQGTGFDTQYF
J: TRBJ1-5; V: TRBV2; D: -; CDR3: CASAPSTNQPQHF
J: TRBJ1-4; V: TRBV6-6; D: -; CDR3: CASSYGGQEKLFF
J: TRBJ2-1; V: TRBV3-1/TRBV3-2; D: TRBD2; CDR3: CASSTSGGKGLEQFF
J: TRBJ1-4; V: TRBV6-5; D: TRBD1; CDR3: CASSYLGGGEKLFF
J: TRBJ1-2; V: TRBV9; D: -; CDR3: CASSVGWGVGYTF
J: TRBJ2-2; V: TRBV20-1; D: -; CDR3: CSASAGATGELFF
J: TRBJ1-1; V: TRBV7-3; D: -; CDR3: CASSSSDTSEAFF
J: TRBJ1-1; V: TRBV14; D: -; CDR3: CASSQLIDTEAFF
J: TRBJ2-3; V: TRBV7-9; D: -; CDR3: CASSASTSTDTQYF
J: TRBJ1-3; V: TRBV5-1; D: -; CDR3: CASSWGTDSGNTIYF
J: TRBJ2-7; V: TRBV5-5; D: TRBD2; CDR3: CASSVRAGGYEQYF
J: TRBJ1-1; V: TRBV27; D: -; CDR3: CASKAVGGTEAFF
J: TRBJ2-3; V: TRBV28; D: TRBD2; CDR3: CASSKLGTSRGTDTQYF
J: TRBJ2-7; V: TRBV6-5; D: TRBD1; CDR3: CATRDRGFGEQYF
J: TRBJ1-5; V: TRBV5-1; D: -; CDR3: CASSLAGDNQPQHF
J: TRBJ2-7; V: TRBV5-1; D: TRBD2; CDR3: CASSNRLAGNSYEQYF
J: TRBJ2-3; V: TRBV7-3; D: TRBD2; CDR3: CASSLVAGTVDTQYF
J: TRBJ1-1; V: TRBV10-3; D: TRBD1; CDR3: CAISPRPGQGAYTEAFF
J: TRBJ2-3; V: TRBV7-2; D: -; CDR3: CASSLEQAAHTDTQYF
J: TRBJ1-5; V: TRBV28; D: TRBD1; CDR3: CASSLGTGGLGNQPQHF
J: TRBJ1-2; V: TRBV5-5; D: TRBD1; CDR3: CASSLAGGDGYTF
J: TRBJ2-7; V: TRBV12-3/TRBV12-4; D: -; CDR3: CASSFFLYEQYF
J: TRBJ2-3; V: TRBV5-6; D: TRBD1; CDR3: CASSLGTGRTQYF
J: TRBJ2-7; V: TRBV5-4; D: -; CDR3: CASSLDPSSYEQYF
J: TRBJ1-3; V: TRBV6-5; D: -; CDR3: CASSYSGASGNTIYF
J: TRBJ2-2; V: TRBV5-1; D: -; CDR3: CASSLTSRTGELFF
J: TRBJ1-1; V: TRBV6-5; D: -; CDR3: CASRTSARHTEAFF
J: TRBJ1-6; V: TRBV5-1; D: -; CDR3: CASSLARGDSPLHF
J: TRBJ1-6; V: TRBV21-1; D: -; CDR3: CASSTPDPGGTPF
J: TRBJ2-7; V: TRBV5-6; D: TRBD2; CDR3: CASSLDISGRSGTYEQYF
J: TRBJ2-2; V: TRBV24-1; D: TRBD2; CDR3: CATSVTSGNTGELFF
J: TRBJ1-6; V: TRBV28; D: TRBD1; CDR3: CASSSHRGANSPLHF
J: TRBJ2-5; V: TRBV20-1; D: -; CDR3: CSASKRTQYF
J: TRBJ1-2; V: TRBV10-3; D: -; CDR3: CATSTGPETWGYTF
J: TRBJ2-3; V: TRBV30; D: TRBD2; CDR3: CACGTSGSNTQYF
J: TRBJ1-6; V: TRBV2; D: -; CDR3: CASTWDFTGGNSPLHF
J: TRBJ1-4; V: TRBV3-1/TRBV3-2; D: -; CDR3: CASSQRQATNEKLFF
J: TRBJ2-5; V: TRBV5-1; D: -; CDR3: CASSPDGRTKETQYF
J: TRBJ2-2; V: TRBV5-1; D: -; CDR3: CASSLHGEAKNTGELFF